These 21 T cell receptor beta chains originate from one sample sequenced in a study of T cell changes during pregnancy in multiple sclerosis. Some clones are missing from TCRdb's copy, which holds only in-frame ones; the method was immunoSEQ multiplex PCR. The sample lists about 79,000 clones, around 95% seen once, with around 0.75% in the top ten. This material consisted of peripheral blood, taken in the second trimester of pregnancy. These receptors originate from a female donor in good health, enrolled as a control in a pregnancy study.

The chain joins TRBV9 to TRBJ1-6; a weak D match, TRBD1 (6 bases). Germline V gene lookup returns CDR1 SGDLS and CDR2 YYNGEE. V was pared by 0 bases and J by 8 bases, with 9 bases between. The CDR3 is 14 residues long. The CDR3: CASSVEAGDSPLHF. In DNA form, the CDR3 reads TGTGCCAGCAGCGTAGAGGCAGGGGATTCACCCCTCCACTTT.

The genes are TRBV6-5 and TRBJ1-2; possible D gene TRBD1, 5 bases. The V end was cut by 2 bases, the J end by 4 bases, with 11 bases between. The CDR3 consists of 14 residues. Germline V gene lookup returns CDR1 MNHEY and CDR2 SVGAGI. As DNA, the CDR3 is TGTGCCAGCAGTTACATCGGGGGAGGCTATGGCTACACCTTC. This codes for CASSYIGGGYGYTF.

The V and J genes are TRBV11-1 and TRBJ1-5; D ambiguous. The CDR3 has 13 residues. V was cut by 1 base and J by 4 bases, with 5 bases left in between. The germline V gene encodes CDR1 SGHAT and CDR2 FQDESV (reference sequence). The CDR3 bases are TGTGCCAGCAGCTTAGGCAGGAATCAGCCCCAGCATTTT. Translated, it gives CASSLGRNQPQHF. Complete variable domain (other parts from reference TRBV11-1 and TRBJ1-5): EAEVAQSPRYKITEKSQAVAFWCDPISGHATLYWYRQILGQGPELLVQFQDESVVDDSQLPKDRFSAERLKGVDSTLKIQPAELGDSAMYLCASSLGRNQPQHFGDGTRLSIL.

The chain has TRBV19 and TRBJ2-1, with TRBD2 matching 15 bases. This CDR3 comprises 17 residues. Germline trimming cut 5 bases from V and 7 bases from J; bases unmatched to any gene: 9. CDR1 is LNHDA and CDR2 is SQIVND in the germline V gene (reference sequence). The CDR3 loop reads CASSLYNGLAGGNEQFF. CDR3 sequence (DNA): TGTGCCAGTAGTCTCTACAATGGACTAGCGGGGGGGAATGAGCAGTTCTTC.

This chain connects TRBV30 to TRBJ1-2; 8 positions match TRBD1. Germline CDR1 reads GTSNPN; CDR2 reads SVGIG (reference sequence). With 6 bases clipped from V and 4 bases from J, the junction kept 13 bases outside the gene matches. The CDR3 runs to 15 residues. CDR3: CACQHGQGNPYGYTF. Written as DNA, the CDR3 is TGTGCCTGTCAGCACGGACAGGGAAACCCCTATGGCTACACCTTC.

The rearrangement links TRBV5-4 to TRBJ2-1, with D tentatively TRBD1 (6 bases). V lost 3 bases and J 6 bases, leaving 13 bases between the germline ends. The germline CDR1 and CDR2 sequences are SGHNT and YYREEE (reference sequence). The CDR3 totals 14 residues. CDR3 amino acids: CASSSYRDSNEQFF. The DNA for the CDR3 is TGTGCCAGCAGCTCTTACAGGGATAGCAATGAGCAGTTCTTC.

The chain joins TRBV6-5 to TRBJ2-7, with 7 bases lining up with TRBD1. Germline V gene data show CDR1 as MNHEY and CDR2 as SVGAGI. The CDR3 covers 15 residues. V shed 6 bases, J shed 3 bases, and the junction held 11 bases outside the gene matches. In nucleotides, the CDR3 is TGTGCCAGCAGCCTCGACAGGGCCACAGGCTACGAGCAGTACTTC. It yields the protein CASSLDRATGYEQYF.

This chain connects TRBV5-6 to TRBJ1-1; the D gene is possibly TRBD1 (6 bases). Per the germline V gene, CDR1 is SGHDT and CDR2 is YYEEEE. The CDR3 sequence is 15 residues long. Trimming shortened V by 4 bases and J by 0 bases, and 13 bases separated the two germline ends. The CDR3 sequence: CASSRSGAMNTEAFF. CDR3 sequence (DNA): TGTGCCAGCAGCCGATCAGGGGCGATGAACACTGAAGCTTTCTTT.

This clone occurred once. The V call is TRBV2, the J call TRBJ1-5; TRBD1 is a possible D gene (5 bases). Germline V lookup: CDR1 SNHLY, CDR2 FYNNEI. The CDR3 runs to 14 residues. Trimming cost V 4 bases and J 3 bases, with 10 bases left between them. CDR3 DNA sequence: TGTGCCAGCAGTGGGTCGGGGGTCAATCAGCCCCAGCATTTT. This sequence encodes CASSGSGVNQPQHF.

The chain employs TRBV18 and TRBJ1-2, with D perhaps TRBD1 (6 bases). The V gene's germline CDR1 is KGHSH and CDR2 LQKENI. Trimming took off 3 bases at V and 8 bases at J, with 19 bases between the two ends. The CDR3 contains 15 residues. CDR3: CASSPFPGHNRGYTF. The DNA of the CDR3 is TGTGCCAGCTCACCGTTCCCGGGACATAATAGAGGCTACACCTTC. Full variable domain (outside the CDR3, taken from reference TRBV18 and TRBJ1-2): NAGVMQNPRHLVRRRGQEARLRCSPMKGHSHVYWYRQLPEEGLKFMVYLQKENIIDESGMPKERFSAEFPKEGPSILRIQQVVRGDSAAYFCASSPFPGHNRGYTFGSGTRLTVV.

J is TRBJ1-1 and V is TRBV19, with D perhaps TRBD1 (6 bases). Germline assignment: CDR1 LNHDA and CDR2 SQIVND (reference sequence). The CDR3 length is 17 residues. Between the trimmed V and J ends, which lost 0 bases and 3 bases, there was a span of 17 bases. The CDR3 loop reads CASSIDVPRGFDTEAFF. Written as DNA, the CDR3 is TGTGCCAGTAGTATAGATGTCCCGAGGGGGTTTGACACTGAAGCTTTCTTT.

This chain uses TRBV6-1 with TRBJ1-3, with D perhaps TRBD1 (6 bases). V lost 4 bases, J lost 8 bases, and 12 bases lay in between. Germline CDR1 and CDR2: MNHNS and SASEGT. This CDR3 is built from 13 residues. The CDR3 nucleotides read TGTGCCAGCAGTGGACAGGTTTTGGACACCATATATTTT. Protein product: CASSGQVLDTIYF.

The V call is TRBV2, the J call TRBJ1-2; 7 nucleotides line up with TRBD1. In germline, CDR1 is SNHLY, CDR2 FYNNEI. The CDR3 extends over 13 amino acids. Trimming removed 9 bases from V and 8 bases from J; junction bases left unmatched: 12. The CDR3: CARTREQGLGYTF. The CDR3 DNA is TGTGCCAGAACCCGGGAACAGGGGTTGGGCTACACCTTC.

The chain is built from TRBV9 and TRBJ2-3; TRBD2 agrees at 8 bases. There are 15 residues in the CDR3. The trim removed 0 bases at V and 1 base at J, leaving 1 base unmatched. The V gene's germline CDR1 is SGDLS and CDR2 YYNGEE. The CDR3 protein is CASSVGSGGTDTQYF. In DNA, the CDR3 is TGTGCCAGCAGCGTAGGTAGCGGGGGCACAGATACGCAGTATTTT.

This chain links TRBV27 with TRBJ2-1; D is uncertain. With 0 bases removed from V and 4 bases from J, the gap between germline ends came to 7 bases. The CDR3 totals 14 residues. Germline CDR1 is MNHEY and CDR2 is SMNVEV (reference sequence). The CDR3 loop is CASSLSPDYNEQFF. CDR3 bases: TGTGCCAGCAGTTTATCGCCAGATTACAATGAGCAGTTCTTC.

The chain joins TRBV19 to TRBJ1-6; 9 bases line up with TRBD1. The CDR3 extends over 15 amino acids. CDR1 and CDR2 from the germline V gene are LNHDA and SQIVND (reference sequence). Germline trimming cut 5 bases from V and 10 bases from J; bases unmatched to any gene: 9. The chain's CDR3 is CASSSAGTGTSPLHF. CDR3 sequence (DNA): TGTGCCAGTAGTTCCGCCGGGACAGGGACCTCACCCCTCCACTTT.

This clone was observed a handful of times. The chain is built from TRBV7-3 and TRBJ2-1; D unclear. Germline loops: CDR1 SGHTA, CDR2 FQGTGA. CDR3 length equals 11 residues. Deletions cut 4 bases from V and 7 bases from J, with 5 bases between. CDR3 DNA sequence: TGTGCCAGCAGCTCTAATAATGAGCAGTTCTTC. Translating it yields CASSSNNEQFF.

This chain connects TRBV11-3 to TRBJ2-7; D call uncertain. From germline, CDR1 is SGHNT and CDR2 YENEEA. The CDR3 is 13 amino acids. V lost 8 bases and J lost 7, with 18 bases in between. CDR3 sequence (DNA): TGTGCCAGCTCGCAAGACCGAGGTCGGGAGCAGTACTTC. It yields the protein CASSQDRGREQYF.

The chain links TRBV14 to TRBJ2-7, with TRBD2 matching 7 bases. Germline assignment: CDR1 SGHDN and CDR2 FVKESK. J gave up 1 base and V 4 bases, and 4 bases lay outside the gene matches. The length of the CDR3 is 14 residues. The CDR3 spells CASSRDYSSYEQYF. CDR3 coding DNA: TGTGCCAGCAGCCGGGACTACTCGTCCTACGAGCAGTACTTC. The variable domain in full, completed from reference TRBV14 and TRBJ2-7, reads EAGVTQFPSHSVIEKGQTVTLRCDPISGHDNLYWYRRVMGKEIKFLLHFVKESKQDESGMPNNRFLAERTGGTYSTLKVQPAELEDSGVYFCASSRDYSSYEQYFGPGTRLTVT.

The table lists this clone with a few counts. This chain uses TRBV6-6 with TRBJ1-2, with TRBD1 identical over 7 bases. The CDR3 totals 14 residues. The V gene end was trimmed by 5 bases and the J gene end by 8 bases; junction bases not matched to a gene: 11. Germline V gene lookup returns CDR1 MNHNY and CDR2 SVGAGI (reference sequence). In nucleotides, the CDR3 is TGTGCCAGCAGTGGCCCCCCGAACAGGGGCGGCTACACCTTC. This sequence encodes CASSGPPNRGGYTF.

The chain has TRBV25-1 and TRBJ2-3, with 8 bases lining up with TRBD2. V lost 4 bases, J lost 2 bases, and 8 bases stayed unmatched. The CDR3 has 16 residues. The V gene's germline CDR1 is MGHDK and CDR2 SYGVNS. Here the CDR3 DNA reads TGTGCCAGCAGTGCGAGCAAGCGGGGGCACACAGATACGCAGTATTTT. This codes for CASSASKRGHTDTQYF.